Shown below are 17 T cell receptor beta chains from a single sample sequenced in a study of blood T cell repertoires in COVID-19. Clones were read by immunoSEQ multiplex PCR, and TCRdb kept only the in-frame ones, dropping some. The table shows roughly 330,000 clones, with 89% occurring only once. Sequenced: peripheral blood. These receptors came from a young man who had recovered from COVID-19.

This sequence joins TRBV27 and TRBJ2-1, with 12 bases lining up with TRBD2. The CDR3 spans 19 residues. The V segment lost 4 bases and the J segment 0 bases; nucleotides outside the gene matches: 10. CDR1 is MNHEY, CDR2 SMNVEV, per germline (reference sequence). The CDR3 bases are TGTGCCAGCAGTTCCGGACTAGCGGGGCTACAAAGCTCCTACAATGAGCAGTTCTTC. This codes for CASSSGLAGLQSSYNEQFF.

The V call is TRBV7-2, the J call TRBJ1-5; 12 bases agree with TRBD1. Germline CDR1 and CDR2: SGHTA and FQGNSA. The J segment lost 7 bases and the V segment lost 3 bases, leaving 7 bases of the junction unmatched. The CDR3 runs 16 residues. CDR3 nucleotide sequence: TGTGCCAGCAGCTTTACCGGGACAGGGGGCGCGCAGCCCCAGCATTTT. Protein product: CASSFTGTGGAQPQHF.

The chain carries TRBV4-1 and TRBJ2-5; the match to TRBD2 covers 10 bases. CDR1 and CDR2 from the germline V gene are MGHRA and YSYEKL. The CDR3 consists of 13 residues. V gave up 5 bases and J gave up 5 bases; unmatched junction bases: 2. The CDR3 nucleotides are TGCGCCAGCAGCGCTAGCGGGAGCGAGACCCAGTACTTC. It encodes CASSASGSETQYF.

In its sample, this clone was seen a few times. The CDR3 here is CASSEEAGGQYEQYF. The DNA for the CDR3 is TGTGCCAGCAGTGAAGAGGCGGGAGGGCAATACGAGCAGTACTTC. The rearrangement links TRBV6-1 to TRBJ2-7; TRBD2 aligns across 9 bases. The CDR3 has 15 residues. Trimming at V came to 1 base and at J to 4 bases, leaving 5 bases not matched to a gene. CDR1 and CDR2 (germline): MNHNS, SASEGT.

V and J are TRBV5-1 and TRBJ1-1; 8 bases are shared with TRBD1. There are 16 residues in the CDR3. V lost 0 bases, J lost 4 bases, and 8 bases stayed unmatched. Germline assignment: CDR1 SGHRS and CDR2 YFSETQ. DNA for the CDR3: TGCGCCAGCAGCTTGGCCTTAGGACAGGGAGGCACTGAAGCTTTCTTT. It yields the protein CASSLALGQGGTEAFF.

In this sample, this clone turned up once. V usage is TRBV30 and J usage is TRBJ1-1, with D unresolved. The ends were cut back, 2 bases at V and 2 bases at J, with 9 bases in the middle. Per the germline V gene, CDR1 is GTSNPN and CDR2 is SVGIG (reference sequence). The CDR3 consists of 13 residues. The CDR3 loop reads CAWSWTGNTEAFF. CDR3 DNA: TGTGCCTGGAGTTGGACGGGAAACACTGAAGCTTTCTTT.

The V and J genes are TRBV4-3 and TRBJ2-5; tentatively, D is TRBD1 (5 bases). Germline V gives CDR1 LGHNA, CDR2 YSLEER. The CDR3 consists of 16 residues. The ends were cut back, 0 bases at V and 1 base at J, with 12 bases in the middle. The CDR3 spells CASSQDRWGAQETQYF. The DNA for the CDR3 is TGCGCCAGCAGCCAAGATCGGTGGGGCGCCCAAGAGACCCAGTACTTC.

V gene TRBV9 combines with J gene TRBJ2-5; 10 bases agree with TRBD2. Trimming removed 5 bases from V and 1 base from J; junction bases left unmatched: 2. This CDR3 contains 14 residues. Germline V gene lookup returns CDR1 SGDLS and CDR2 YYNGEE. CDR3 bases: TGTGCCAGCAGTGGGACTAGCGTCCAAGAGACCCAGTACTTC. Translation gives CASSGTSVQETQYF.

This clone has only one observation. CDR3 region: CASKSGGPLDEQFF. The CDR3 nucleotides are TGTGCCAGCAAGTCGGGGGGACCTTTGGATGAGCAGTTCTTC. The rearrangement uses TRBV5-4 and TRBJ2-1; TRBD2 agrees at 7 bases. Looked up from germline, CDR1 is SGHNT and CDR2 is YYREEE (reference sequence). There are 14 residues in the CDR3. Germline trimming cut 6 bases from V and 8 bases from J; bases unmatched to any gene: 11.

V gene TRBV27 combines with J gene TRBJ1-1; TRBD1 agrees at 7 bases. V was clipped by 4 bases and J by 5 bases; unmatched bases: 10. The length of the CDR3 is 15 residues. Germline CDR1 reads MNHEY; CDR2 reads SMNVEV (reference sequence). The CDR3 region is CASSSHTPRGTEAFF. CDR3 coding DNA: TGTGCCAGCAGTTCACACACACCCAGGGGGACTGAAGCTTTCTTT.

The gene calls are TRBV18 and TRBJ1-3; D gene unclear. V was clipped by 3 bases and J by 0 bases, with 3 bases between them. Germline V gives CDR1 KGHSH, CDR2 LQKENI. The CDR3 totals 13 residues. The DNA of the CDR3 is TGTGCCAGCTCACCCGGCTCTGGAAACACCATATATTTT. It specifies CASSPGSGNTIYF.

The count of this clone is one. This rearrangement joins TRBV20-1 to TRBJ1-1; D is uncertain. V was cut by 5 bases and J by 10 bases, with 11 bases left in between. Germline V gives CDR1 DFQATT, CDR2 SNEGSKA (reference sequence). The CDR3 has 10 residues. The CDR3 DNA follows: TGCAGTGCTGACTTCCCTGTAGCTTTCTTT. Translation gives CSADFPVAFF.

This rearrangement joins TRBV2 to TRBJ1-3; tentatively, D is TRBD1 (5 bases). This CDR3 comprises 15 residues. The germline V gene encodes CDR1 SNHLY and CDR2 FYNNEI. With 4 bases removed from V and 6 bases from J, the gap between germline ends came to 16 bases. DNA for the CDR3: TGTGCCAGCAGTGCCGGGACTCCTATTGCAAACACCATATATTTT. Its translation: CASSAGTPIANTIYF.

About this clone itself: At one boundary the junction diverges from the germline segment, which might be a read error. The chain joins TRBV3-1 (or the pseudogene TRBV3-2) to TRBJ1-4, with a tentative D call TRBD1 (5 bases). The CDR3 loop spans 12 amino acids. CDR1 is LGHDT and CDR2 is YNNKEL in the germline V gene (reference sequence). Here the CDR3 reads CASSQDRERLFF. The CDR3 DNA is TGTGCCAGCAGCCAAGACAGGGAAAGACTGTTTTTT.

The chain has TRBV6-6 and TRBJ2-1, with no clear D. Germline loops: CDR1 MNHNY, CDR2 SVGAGI (reference sequence). Trimming shortened V by 8 bases and J by 0 bases, and 11 bases separated the two germline ends. The CDR3 has 14 residues. This chain's CDR3 is CASRLQSSYNEQFF. Here the CDR3 DNA reads TGTGCCAGCCGGTTACAGAGCTCCTACAATGAGCAGTTCTTC.

V is TRBV25-1 and J is TRBJ2-7; a weak D match, TRBD2 (7 bases). Trimming pared 2 bases from V and 2 bases from J, leaving 13 bases between. Germline V gene lookup returns CDR1 MGHDK and CDR2 SYGVNS. The CDR3 has 15 residues. CDR3 loop: CASSEGGAGTYEQYF. The CDR3 DNA is TGTGCCAGCAGTGAAGGGGGGGCAGGCACCTACGAGCAGTACTTC.

The J gene is TRBJ2-7, the V gene TRBV19; no reliable D call. Trimming took off 5 bases at V and 0 bases at J, with 8 bases between the two ends. From germline, CDR1 is LNHDA and CDR2 SQIVND (reference sequence). The CDR3 spans 13 residues. The CDR3 loop is CASSERSSYEQYF. The CDR3 DNA reads TGTGCCAGTAGTGAGCGAAGCTCCTACGAGCAGTACTTC.